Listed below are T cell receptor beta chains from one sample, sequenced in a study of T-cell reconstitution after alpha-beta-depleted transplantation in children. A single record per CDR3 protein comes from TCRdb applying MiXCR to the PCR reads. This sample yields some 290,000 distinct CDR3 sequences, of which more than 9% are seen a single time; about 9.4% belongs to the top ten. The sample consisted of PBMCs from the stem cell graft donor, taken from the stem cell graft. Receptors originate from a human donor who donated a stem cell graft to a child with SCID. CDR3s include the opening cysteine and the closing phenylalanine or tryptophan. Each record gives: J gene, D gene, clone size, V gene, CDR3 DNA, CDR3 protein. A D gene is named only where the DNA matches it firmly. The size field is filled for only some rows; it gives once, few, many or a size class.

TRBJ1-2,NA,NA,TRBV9,TGTGCCAGCAGCGTAGGGCAAGGTAGCGGCTACACCTTC,CASSVGQGSGYTF
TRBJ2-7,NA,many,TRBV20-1,TGCAGTGCTAGTCGTGGGGCGGGAAGCTACGAGCAGTACTTC,CSASRGAGSYEQYF
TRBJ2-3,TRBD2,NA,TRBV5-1,TGCGCCAGCAGCCCGGCTGCAAGCGGGATAAGCACAGATACGCAGTATTTT,CASSPAASGISTDTQYF
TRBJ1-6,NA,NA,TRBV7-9,TGTGCCAGCAGCAAAAGGGGGATGACAGGCTACGATTCACCCCTCCACTTT,CASSKRGMTGYDSPLHF
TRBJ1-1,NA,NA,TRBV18,TGTGCCAGCTCAACACGCCTGGGCGCAGAAGCTTTCTTT,CASSTRLGAEAFF
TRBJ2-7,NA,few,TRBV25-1,TGTGCCAGCAGTGAAGTCAGCCGGTCTTCCCTCGAGCAGTACTTC,CASSEVSRSSLEQYF
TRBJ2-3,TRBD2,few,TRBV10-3,TGTGCCATCAGTACAGCGGGGGACCCAGATACGCAGTATTTT,CAISTAGDPDTQYF
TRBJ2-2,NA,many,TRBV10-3,TGTGCCATCAGTGGGGGGACATCGAACACCGGGGAGCTGTTTTTT,CAISGGTSNTGELFF
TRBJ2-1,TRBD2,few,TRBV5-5,TGTGCCAGCAGCTTGGCTAGCGGGGGTCCGTGGGAGCAGTTCTTC,CASSLASGGPWEQFF
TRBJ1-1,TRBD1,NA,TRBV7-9,TGTGCCAGCAGCTTACAGGGGGCGGCCACTGAAGCTTTCTTT,CASSLQGAATEAFF
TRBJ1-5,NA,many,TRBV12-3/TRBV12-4,TGTGCCAGCAGTCTGGGGGGGGGTAGCAATCAGCCCCAGCATTTT,CASSLGGGSNQPQHF
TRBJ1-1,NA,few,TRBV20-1,TGCAGTGCTAGAGGGGGGGGTGGGACTGAAGCTTTCTTT,CSARGGGGTEAFF
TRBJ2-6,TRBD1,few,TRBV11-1,TGTGCCAGCACCTCGCCCTTAGGACAGGGATTTTCTGGGGCCAACGTCCTGACTTTC,CASTSPLGQGFSGANVLTF
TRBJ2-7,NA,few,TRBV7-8,TGTGCCAGCAGCTTAGGTCGGGGACTGAACTCCTACGAGCAGTACTTC,CASSLGRGLNSYEQYF
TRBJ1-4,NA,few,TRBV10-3,TGTGCCATCAGTGAACAGGTCGGTGAAAAACTGTTTTTT,CAISEQVGEKLFF
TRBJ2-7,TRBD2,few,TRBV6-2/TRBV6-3,TGTGCCAGCAGCGACGGACTAGCGCGCTCCTACGAGCAGTACTTC,CASSDGLARSYEQYF
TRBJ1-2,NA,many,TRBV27,TGTGCCAGCAGTTCAGGGTCCGGACAGAGTTATGGCTACACCTTC,CASSSGSGQSYGYTF
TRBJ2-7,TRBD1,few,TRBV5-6,TGTGCCAGCAGCCCCCCCGGGACAGCCTCCTACGAGCAGTACTTC,CASSPPGTASYEQYF
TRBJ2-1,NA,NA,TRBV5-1,TGCGCCAGCAGCTTGGCCGCGGCCTCTTACAATGAGCAGTTCTTC,CASSLAAASYNEQFF
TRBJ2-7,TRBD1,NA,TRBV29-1,TGCAGCGCTATACCTGACAGGGCCTCCTACGAGCAGTACTTC,CSAIPDRASYEQYF
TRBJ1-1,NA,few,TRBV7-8,TGTGCCAGCAGCTTAGATGGGTCTCAGGGCACTGAAGCTTTCTTT,CASSLDGSQGTEAFF
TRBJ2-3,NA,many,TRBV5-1,TGCGCCAGCAGCTTAAGACAGGCCACAGATACGCAGTATTTT,CASSLRQATDTQYF
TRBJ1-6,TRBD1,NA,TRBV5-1,TGCGCCAGCAGCTTTGGGGGACAGACCAATTCACCCCTCCACTTT,CASSFGGQTNSPLHF
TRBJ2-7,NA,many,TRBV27,TGTGCCAGCAGTACAACCCCTCAGATAGCCCTTTGGGAGCAGTACTTC,CASSTTPQIALWEQYF
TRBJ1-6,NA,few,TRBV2,TGTGCCAGCAGTGAATGGGACCGACCACCCCTCCACTTT,CASSEWDRPPLHF
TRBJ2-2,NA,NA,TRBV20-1,TGCAGTGCTAGGCTAGCAGCGAACACCGGGGAGCTGTTTTTT,CSARLAANTGELFF
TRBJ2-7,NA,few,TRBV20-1,TGCAGTGCTAGGACAGAGAGCTCCTACGAGCAGTACTTC,CSARTESSYEQYF